Listed below are T cell receptor beta chains from one sample, sequenced in a study of CD8+CD57+ T cells in acquired aplastic anemia. TCRdb recomputed calls from the reads with MiXCR, one row per CDR3 protein. In the table there are around 190,000 distinct CDR3 sequences, around 50% of which are singletons. The sequencing sample was made of sorted CD4+, CD8+, or CD8+CD57+ T cells (not recorded which) from PBMCs. These receptors came from a human donor with aplastic anemia. Each CDR3 is given with its conserved first and last residue. A D gene is named only where the DNA matches it firmly. The size field is filled for only some rows; it gives once, few, many or a size class.

v_gene	abundance	d_gene	j_gene	CDR3nt	CDR3aa
TRBV7-6	many	TRBD1	TRBJ1-1	TGTGCCAGCAGCCGTCCCGGGACAGGGAACACTGAAGCTTTCTTT	CASSRPGTGNTEAFF
TRBV2	.	TRBD2	TRBJ2-3	TGTGCCAGCAGTACCGGACTAGCGGGGGGGCCGGATACGCAGTATTTT	CASSTGLAGGPDTQYF
TRBV6-5	few	.	TRBJ1-1	TGTGCCAGCAGTTACCACCTTACCAGGCCGGTGATGGTCGACACTGAAGCTTTCTTT	CASSYHLTRPVMVDTEAFF
TRBV2	.	.	TRBJ2-2	TGTGCCAGCAGCGCCGGGCCAACCACCGGGGAGCTGTTTTTT	CASSAGPTTGELFF
TRBV29-1	.	.	TRBJ1-1	TGCAGCGTTCGAAACGGACACAACACTGAAGCTCTCTTT	CSVRNGHNTEALF
TRBV7-3	once	.	TRBJ2-7	TGTGCCAGCAGCCATTATCAACGCGAGCAGTACTTC	CASSHYQREQYF
TRBV5-1	many	.	TRBJ1-4	TGCGCCAGTACAAGGGACCCCGGTAATGAAAAACTGTTTTTT	CASTRDPGNEKLFF
TRBV10-3	few	.	TRBJ2-5	TGTGCCATCAGCAACACTAGCCTTGAGACCCAGTACTTC	CAISNTSLETQYF
TRBV7-2	.	TRBD2	TRBJ2-3	TGTGCCAGCAGCTTACCGTCGGGACTAGACTTCCCAGATACGCAGTATTTT	CASSLPSGLDFPDTQYF
TRBV7-8	many	TRBD2	TRBJ2-3	TGTGCCAGCAGCTTCCTCTCGACTAGCGGGGGACATACGCAGTATTTT	CASSFLSTSGGHTQYF
TRBV20-1	few	.	TRBJ1-6	TGCAGTGCTAGAGAAGCCGCTACCCACCACTTT	CSAREAATHHF
TRBV6-1	many	TRBD1	TRBJ2-2	TGTGCCAGCAGGAGGGACAGGGACACCGGGGAGCTGTTTTTT	CASRRDRDTGELFF
TRBV3-1	.	.	TRBJ1-1	TGTGCCAGCTGCTCGGGTACAAGGGGGAGAGCTTTCTTT	CASCSGTRGRAFF
TRBV4-3	.	.	TRBJ2-7	TGCGCCAGCAGCCAAGACGGCACTGGCCAGGGGAACGAGCAGTACTTC	CASSQDGTGQGNEQYF